This T cell receptor beta chain came from a study of T cell responses to AZD1222 COVID-19 vaccine. Clones were read by immunoSEQ multiplex PCR, and TCRdb kept only the in-frame ones, dropping some. The table has about 110,000 clones, over 75% seen once. With 3 bases clipped from V and 6 bases from J, the junction kept 6 bases outside the gene matches. Looked up from germline, CDR1 is SGDLS and CDR2 is YYNGEE. The CDR3 spans 15 residues. In the case of this clone: Its specificity is not known.

The study, taken as a whole, reports: Among those given AZD1222, only 6 or 7 were seropositive at baseline.

The V and J genes are TRBV9 and TRBJ1-2; 12 nucleotides agree with TRBD1. Here the sequenced sample was peripheral blood, taken 28 days after the second AZD1222 dose. The clonotype was recovered from an adult who received the AZD1222 COVID-19 vaccine. The CDR3 nucleotides are TGTGCCAGCAGCGCAACCGGGACAGGGGGCGATGGCTACACCTTC. This encodes CASSATGTGGDGYTF.